What follows is one T cell receptor (beta chain) and its context. The target antigen is unknown. A much larger clone differs by one base, so this may be a read error. This sample stems from a study of regulatory T cells in long-lasting Graves disease. Study conclusions and caveats: What was studied was peripheral blood only, and not thyroid tissue. TRBV28 was favored in persistent disease, as were TRBJ1-2 and TRBJ2-5. Whereas new patients shared 970 or so public clonotypes, persistent patients shared more, at under 3,500.

Building the TCR beta libraries relied on iRepertoire HTBI primers, and CDR3 regions underwent Arm-PCR. MiXCR, run by TCRdb on the multiplex PCR reads, gives a single entry per CDR3 protein. Here the sample spans 200,000 to 250,000 distinct CDR3 sequences, about 16% being singletons. V lost 2 bases, J lost 2 bases, and 18 bases lay in between. Germline V gene data show CDR1 as MNHEY and CDR2 as SVGAGI. This CDR3 has 17 amino acids. The time point: newly diagnosed GD, antithyroid drugs for less than 3 months. Scientists built the TCR library using RNA that was extracted from PBMCs. Patients met American Thyroid Association criteria for Graves' disease.

Specimen: peripheral blood mononuclear cells (PBMCs), collected at new diagnosis, from a patient treated with antithyroid drugs. This receptor was obtained from a female donor with Graves disease. The V call is TRBV6-5, the J call TRBJ2-5; tentative D call: TRBD2 (5 bases). The CDR3 region is CASSYPPRLARQETQYF. CDR3 DNA sequence: TGTGCCAGCAGTTACCCTCCCAGGCTAGCCCGACAAGAGACCCAGTACTTC.